This T cell receptor (beta chain) appears in the sequencing data of a study of cytomegalovirus exposure and HLA in healthy donors. Trimming cost V 4 bases and J 2 bases, with 10 bases left between them. Per the germline V gene, CDR1 is LNHDA and CDR2 is SQIVND (reference sequence). CDR3 length equals 14 residues. Primers: 60 Vbeta forward and 13 Jbeta reverse. The method was immunoSEQ multiplex PCR; TCRdb's version includes in-frame clones alone and lacks a portion of them. Here the sample spans about 140,000 clones, about four fifths being singletons. On this clone itself: No antigen is known for it.

Regarding the study as a whole: Indistinguishable V segments such as TRBV6-2 and TRBV6-3 were excluded.

The chain employs TRBV19 and TRBJ2-3, with a tentative D call TRBD2 (6 bases). This TCR was sampled from a man between 18 and 35 years old in good health and CMV-seropositive. Sequenced material: PBMCs. CDR3 in amino acids: CASSREEITDTQYF. CDR3 nucleotides: TGTGCCAGTAGTAGGGAGGAGATCACAGATACGCAGTATTTT.